This TCR beta chain is drawn from a study of T cells in Graves' hyperthyroidism and ophthalmopathy. About this clonotype itself: Its antigen is still unknown.

Points from the study as a whole: Before onset, by a median of around 6.4 months, the model predicted ophthalmopathy. Among clonotypes expanded in thyroid above 0.001, most were also found in blood. Ophthalmopathy was separated from stable hyperthyroidism by a 13 V-J model.

Patients aged 18 to 65 had newly diagnosed hyperthyroidism that had lasted under 2 months. The investigators amplified TCR beta CDR3 regions from RNA transcripts. HTBI primers drove first-round RT-PCR of the TCR CDR3. Using its own MiXCR run on the multiplex PCR reads, TCRdb lists one record per CDR3 protein. Here the sample spans a few hundred thousand distinct CDR3 sequences, about 43% being singletons. V was pared by 3 bases and J by 4 bases, with 13 bases between. CDR3 length: 14 amino acids. Germline CDR1 reads SGHRS; CDR2 reads YFSETQ. This clonotype originated in a woman under 30 with Graves' hyperthyroidism. The chain has TRBV5-1 and TRBJ1-1, with unresolved D. The source material was peripheral blood or thyroid tissue (not recorded which). CDR3 DNA sequence: TGCGCCAGCAGCTCATCACCCTCGAGCACTGAAGCTTTCTTT. It specifies CASSSSPSSTEAFF.